The T cell receptor beta chain under discussion was sequenced for a study of T cell responses to AZD1222 COVID-19 vaccine. In the case of this clone: Its matching antigen is unknown.

Combined were second doses at about 4 or about 12 weeks. Study-level findings and limits: Among those given AZD1222, only 6 or 7 were seropositive at baseline.

Profiling relied on immunoSEQ multiplex PCR, and the TCRdb table lists in-frame clones only, not all of them. The sample includes fewer than 130,000 clones, 87% seen only once; the top ten take 2.5%. The receptor was isolated from an adult who received the AZD1222 COVID-19 vaccine. The sequencing here drew on peripheral blood, taken 28 days after the second AZD1222 dose.

Here the CDR3 DNA reads TGTGCCAGCAGTTACGGGAGTCGGCTGGTATGGGGCTACACCTTC. Translated, it gives CASSYGSRLVWGYTF. This rearrangement joins TRBV6-2 or TRBV6-3 to TRBJ1-2; D ambiguous. CDR3 size: 15 residues. Germline V gives CDR1 MNHEY, CDR2 SVGEGT. V lost 2 bases, J lost 8 bases, and 18 bases lay in between.